One sample yielded the 18 T cell receptor beta chains listed below, sequenced in a study of blood T cell repertoires in COVID-19. TCRdb keeps only in-frame clones here, not all; method: immunoSEQ multiplex PCR. This table has about 120,000 clones, around nine tenths appearing once. Source material: peripheral blood. The receptors come from a man in his sixties with COVID-19, enrolled during active disease.

V usage is TRBV24-1 and J usage is TRBJ2-5; the D is unclear. V dropped 5 bases and J dropped 2 bases, with 14 bases sitting between them. The germline gives CDR1 KGHDR, CDR2 SFDVKD. There are 15 residues in the CDR3. CDR3 loop: CATSARGVKQETQYF. For the CDR3, the DNA is TGTGCCACCAGTGCACGCGGAGTGAAACAAGAGACCCAGTACTTC.

The J gene is TRBJ2-3, the V gene TRBV20-1, with 11 bases fitting TRBD2. J lost 2 bases, V lost 3 bases, and 16 bases had no gene match. The germline gives CDR1 DFQATT, CDR2 SNEGSKA (reference sequence). This CDR3 comprises 19 residues. CDR3 nucleotides: TGCAGTGCTAGTCCAACAATAGGCCAACTAGCGGGGGACACAGATACGCAGTATTTT. This encodes CSASPTIGQLAGDTDTQYF.

This clone has only a few counts. CDR3 sequence (DNA): TGTGCCAGCAGCTACCCAGGGCAGCCCCAGCATTTT. It yields the protein CASSYPGQPQHF. The chain joins TRBV7-9 to TRBJ1-5, with TRBD1 as a possible D gene (5 bases). Germline CDR1 reads SEHNR; CDR2 reads FQNEAQ (reference sequence). The ends were cut back, 4 bases at V and 7 bases at J, with 8 bases in the middle. This CDR3 region has 12 residues.

The V call is TRBV6-1, the J call TRBJ1-3, with 9 bases aligning to TRBD1. The germline gives CDR1 MNHNS, CDR2 SASEGT. The length of the CDR3 is 15 residues. J lost 2 bases, V lost 3 bases, and 2 bases had no gene match. For the CDR3, the DNA is TGTGCCAGCAGTGACCACAGGGGGCCTGGAAACACCATATATTTT. Translated: CASSDHRGPGNTIYF.

The chain has TRBV5-1 and TRBJ2-7; 7 nucleotides match TRBD1. Trimming at V came to 4 bases and at J to 0 bases, leaving 4 bases not matched to a gene. The CDR3 has 14 residues. CDR1 SGHRS and CDR2 YFSETQ come from the germline V gene. The CDR3 protein is CASSARDSSYEQYF. In nucleotides, the CDR3 is TGCGCCAGCAGCGCCCGGGACAGCTCCTACGAGCAGTACTTC.

The genes are TRBV11-2 and TRBJ1-2; a possible D gene is TRBD1 (5 bases). The CDR3 has 14 residues. V lost 1 base and J lost 1, with 7 bases in between. Germline CDR1 is SGHAT and CDR2 is FQNNGV. The CDR3 here is CASSLGGDNYGYTF. The CDR3 nucleotides are TGTGCCAGCAGCTTAGGGGGGGATAACTATGGCTACACCTTC.

V usage is TRBV15 and J usage is TRBJ2-3; possibly TRBD1 for D (6 bases). The CDR3 is made up of 14 amino acids. Trimming cost V 8 bases and J 4 bases, with 16 bases left between them. Germline CDR1 is LNHNV and CDR2 is YYDKDF (reference sequence). The CDR3: CATARTGIPDTQYF. DNA for the CDR3: TGTGCCACCGCCCGAACAGGGATCCCAGATACGCAGTATTTT. Combining the CDR3 with reference TRBV15 and TRBJ2-3 gives the whole variable domain DAMVIQNPRYQVTQFGKPVTLSCSQTLNHNVMYWYQQKSSQAPKLLFHYYDKDFNNEADTPDNFQSRRPNTSFCFLDIRSPGLGDTAMYLCATARTGIPDTQYFGPGTRLTVL.

This chain connects TRBV28 to TRBJ1-5, with a weak D call TRBD1 (6 bases). The CDR3 loop spans 16 amino acids. Trimming shortened V by 8 bases and J by 6 bases, and 23 bases separated the two germline ends. Germline-derived CDR1 and CDR2 are MDHEN and SYDVKM. CDR3 in DNA: TGTGCCAGCCCCCCTTGGGGGACACTAGACTTTCAGCCCCAGCATTTT. Translation gives CASPPWGTLDFQPQHF.

V gene TRBV19 combines with J gene TRBJ1-4; D is undetermined. Germline V CDR1 and CDR2: LNHDA, SQIVND (reference sequence). Trimming took off 4 bases at V and 5 bases at J, with 17 bases between the two ends. The CDR3 sequence is 16 residues long. The DNA of the CDR3 is TGTGCCAGTAGTAAGGTACTTCCTGAGGGAAATGAAAAACTGTTTTTT. Its protein product is CASSKVLPEGNEKLFF.

This clone was detected once. The chain is built from TRBV10-1 and TRBJ2-7; 10 bases line up with TRBD1. The CDR3 sequence is 13 residues long. V was pared by 5 bases and J by 3 bases, with 1 base of the junction left unmatched. Germline V lookup: CDR1 WNHNN, CDR2 SYGVQD (reference sequence). The CDR3, as DNA: TGCGCCAGCAGTAGGACAGGGGGCTACGAGCAGTACTTC. Translation gives CASSRTGGYEQYF.

The chain links TRBV19 to TRBJ1-5; perhaps TRBD1 as D (5 bases). CDR1 and CDR2 from the germline V gene are LNHDA and SQIVND (reference sequence). The CDR3 covers 13 residues. The germline V and J ends were trimmed by 10 bases and 6 bases, with 16 bases remaining between them. The CDR3 spells CATRDWDGQPQHF. The CDR3 DNA sequence: TGTGCCACCAGGGACTGGGACGGTCAGCCCCAGCATTTT.

Regarding this clone: Other DNA sequences within the sample encode an identical CDR3. The gene calls are TRBV5-1 and TRBJ2-7, with D possibly being TRBD2 (7 bases). This CDR3 region has 19 residues. V lost 2 bases and J lost 3, with 27 bases in between. Germline assignment: CDR1 SGHRS and CDR2 YFSETQ. The CDR3, as DNA: TGCGCCAGCAGCTTATCTGGGCGGACAGCCGGGTGGGGGGGCTACGAGCAGTACTTC. Protein: CASSLSGRTAGWGGYEQYF. The whole variable domain, filled in from reference TRBV5-1 and TRBJ2-7, reads KAGVTQTPRYLIKTRGQQVTLSCSPISGHRSVSWYQQTPGQGLQFLFEYFSETQRNKGNFPGRFSGRQFSNSRSEMNVSTLELGDSALYLCASSLSGRTAGWGGYEQYFGPGTRLTVT.

This chain connects TRBV27 to TRBJ1-6; unclear D gene. This CDR3 is built from 14 residues. V was clipped by 2 bases and J by 3 bases, with 5 bases between them. CDR1 is MNHEY and CDR2 is SMNVEV in the germline V gene (reference sequence). In DNA, the CDR3 is TGTGCCAGCAGTTTAAACGGCTATAATTCACCCCTCCACTTT. Amino acid sequence: CASSLNGYNSPLHF.

The V and J genes are TRBV5-6 and TRBJ2-1, with D maybe TRBD1 (5 bases). The length of the CDR3 is 16 residues. V lost 0 bases to trimming and J lost 4 bases, with 14 bases between them. Germline V gene sequence: CDR1 SGHDT, CDR2 YYEEEE. For the CDR3, the DNA is TGTGCCAGCAGCTTGGGGAGCAGGGCTGGGTACAATGAGCAGTTCTTC. Its protein product is CASSLGSRAGYNEQFF.

This sequence joins TRBV7-9 and TRBJ1-2; no definite D call. Germline V gene sequence: CDR1 SEHNR, CDR2 FQNEAQ (reference sequence). V was shortened by 2 bases and J by 8 bases, with 9 bases between the two germline ends. The CDR3 has 12 residues. CDR3 loop: CASSLTGEGYTF. The CDR3, as DNA: TGTGCCAGCAGCTTAACCGGGGAGGGCTACACCTTC.

The gene calls are TRBV14 and TRBJ1-1; D possibly corresponds to TRBD1 (5 bases). The CDR3 totals 13 residues. V gave up 3 bases and J gave up 5 bases, with 10 bases separating them. Germline V gene data show CDR1 as SGHDN and CDR2 as FVKESK. DNA of the CDR3: TGTGCCAGCAGCCAGCAGGGAAGTACTGAAGCTTTCTTT. It encodes CASSQQGSTEAFF.

This sequence joins TRBV18 and TRBJ1-2, with D unresolved. The CDR3 consists of 14 residues. V gave up 4 bases and J gave up 4 bases, with 13 bases separating them. Germline-derived CDR1 and CDR2 are KGHSH and LQKENI. The CDR3 spells CASSRKRETYGYTF. The CDR3 DNA sequence: TGTGCCAGCTCACGAAAGCGGGAGACCTATGGCTACACCTTC.

CDR3 nucleotides: TGCGCCAGCAGCCCGCGTGAGGACAGCTCCTATAATTCACCCCTCCACTTT. Translation: CASSPREDSSYNSPLHF. V is TRBV4-1 and J is TRBJ1-6, with a possible D match to TRBD1 (6 bases). V dropped 4 bases and J dropped 0 bases, with 13 bases sitting between them. The CDR3 length is 17 residues. Germline V lookup: CDR1 MGHRA, CDR2 YSYEKL.